The 22 T cell receptor beta chains below were found in one sample sequenced in a study of cytomegalovirus exposure and HLA in healthy donors. PCR amplification relied on 60 Vbeta primers (plus 13 Jbeta primers). Measured with immunoSEQ multiplex PCR; TCRdb has only the in-frame clones, and not every one. The profile shows about 170,000 clones, 60% to 85% of them singletons. Material: PBMCs. Source of these receptors: a female donor in good health and CMV-seronegative.

The V call is TRBV2, the J call TRBJ1-1, with TRBD1 identical over 8 bases. V lost 8 bases to trimming and J lost 3 bases; unmatched junction nucleotides: 2. The CDR3 extends over 12 amino acids. The germline V gene encodes CDR1 SNHLY and CDR2 FYNNEI. The CDR3 is CASLQGDTEAFF. CDR3 in DNA: TGTGCCAGCTTACAGGGGGACACTGAAGCTTTCTTT. The full variable domain, rest sourced from reference TRBV2 and TRBJ1-1, is EPEVTQTPSHQVTQMGQEVILRCVPISNHLYFYWYRQILGQKVEFLVSFYNNEISEKSEIFDDQFSVERPDGSNFTLKIRSTKLEDSAMYFCASLQGDTEAFFGQGTRLTVV.

V and J are TRBV19 and TRBJ2-5; 12 positions match TRBD2. The J call is doubtful: the DNA matches TRBJ2-7 better. Germline CDR1 is LNHDA and CDR2 is SQIVND (reference sequence). The CDR3 covers 17 residues. The CDR3 sequence: CASSLQTSGSSSYEQYF. The CDR3 nucleotides read TGTGCCAGTAGTCTACAGACTAGCGGGAGTTCCTCCTACGAGCAGTACTTC.

The genes are TRBV6-1 and TRBJ2-1, with TRBD2 matching over 14 bases. V shed 6 bases, J shed 6 bases, and the junction held 4 bases outside the gene matches. This CDR3 spans 15 amino acids. CDR1 and CDR2 (germline): MNHNS, SASEGT. The CDR3 bases are TGTGCCAGCAGGGTGGGACTAGCGGGAGTCAATGAGCAGTTCTTC. It is translated as CASRVGLAGVNEQFF.

The chain links TRBV6-4 to TRBJ1-2, with 9 bases fitting TRBD1. V trimming: 6 bases; J trimming: 8 bases; junction bases outside the gene matches: 7. Looked up from germline, CDR1 is MRHNA and CDR2 is SNTAGT. CDR3 length equals 13 residues. The CDR3 reads CASRRTGERGYTF. In DNA, the CDR3 is TGTGCCAGCAGACGGACAGGGGAAAGGGGCTACACCTTC.

There are a few counts of this clone. J is TRBJ1-4 and V is TRBV14; D remains unclear. Trimming cost V 0 bases and J 6 bases, with 8 bases left between them. Germline V gene lookup returns CDR1 SGHDN and CDR2 FVKESK. The CDR3 contains 14 residues. The CDR3 DNA follows: TGTGCCAGCAGCCAAGAGTTGTCAGATGAAAAACTGTTTTTT. Protein product: CASSQELSDEKLFF.

The sample holds one count of this clone. V gene TRBV28 combines with J gene TRBJ1-2; no firm D call. From germline, CDR1 is MDHEN and CDR2 SYDVKM. CDR3 length: 14 amino acids. Trimming took 1 base from V and 3 from J, leaving 9 bases between them. For the CDR3, the DNA is TGTGCCAGCAGTTTATTAGGGAGCCACTATGGCTACACCTTC. Translation: CASSLLGSHYGYTF.

V gene TRBV7-9 combines with J gene TRBJ2-5; 10 positions match TRBD1. TRBJ2-7 matches the DNA end more closely, so the J call is doubtful. Germline V gives CDR1 SEHNR, CDR2 FQNEAQ (reference sequence). CDR3 length: 15 amino acids. CDR3 coding DNA: TGTGCCAGCAGCTTAGTTCGTGACAGGGGGCCCGAGCAGTACTTC. Translation: CASSLVRDRGPEQYF.

The V gene is TRBV7-2, the J gene TRBJ2-7; TRBD1 agrees at 8 bases. J was trimmed by 3 bases and V by 2 bases; bases with no gene match: 6. Germline loops: CDR1 SGHTA, CDR2 FQGNSA. This CDR3 comprises 15 residues. The CDR3 bases are TGTGCCAGCAGCTTATTTCCAGGGGGCCTCTACGAGCAGTACTTC. As protein: CASSLFPGGLYEQYF.

The chain recombines TRBV5-8 with TRBJ1-5; tentatively, D is TRBD1 (6 bases). Germline values: CDR1 SGHTS, CDR2 YDEGEE. The CDR3 extends over 14 amino acids. Trimming removed 4 bases at V and 6 bases at J, with 14 bases between. The CDR3: CASSLTGSVQPQHF. The CDR3 nucleotides are TGTGCCAGCAGCCTGACAGGTAGCGTTCAGCCCCAGCATTTT.

The rearrangement links TRBV13 to TRBJ2-3; TRBD1 agrees at 9 bases. This CDR3 contains 16 residues. Germline assignment: CDR1 PRHDT and CDR2 FYEKMQ (reference sequence). Losses at the gene ends were 3 bases for V and 1 base for J; bases not matched to a gene: 5. This CDR3 reads CASSFGTGRGTDTQYF. The CDR3 DNA sequence: TGTGCCAGCAGCTTCGGGACAGGGAGAGGCACAGATACGCAGTATTTT.

The chain employs TRBV6-5 and TRBJ2-1; D is possibly TRBD1 (6 bases). Germline V gives CDR1 MNHEY, CDR2 SVGAGI. The CDR3 loop spans 14 amino acids. V dropped 3 bases and J dropped 4 bases, with 10 bases sitting between them. In nucleotides, the CDR3 is TGTGCCAGCAGTTATCTGGGACAATACAATGAGCAGTTCTTC. Its protein is CASSYLGQYNEQFF.

The chain uses TRBV9 and TRBJ2-5; TRBD1 aligns across 7 bases. V was pared by 3 bases and J by 5 bases, with 4 bases of the junction left unmatched. Germline lookup yields CDR1 SGDLS and CDR2 YYNGEE. The CDR3 is made up of 13 amino acids. In DNA, the CDR3 is TGTGCCAGCAGCGCCAGGGGGATGGAGACCCAGTACTTC. The encoded protein is CASSARGMETQYF.

The chain has TRBV6-1 and TRBJ2-2; D not certain. The CDR3 is 14 residues long. Trimming left V 3 bases short and J 5 bases short, with 10 bases between. Germline CDR1 MNHNS, CDR2 SASEGT. The chain's CDR3 is CASSEASRTGELFF. The CDR3 coding sequence is TGTGCCAGCAGTGAGGCTAGTCGTACCGGGGAGCTGTTTTTT.

The chain joins TRBV6-6 to TRBJ1-2; no clear D gene. Trimming pared 5 bases from V and 3 bases from J, leaving 10 bases between. The CDR3 is made up of 13 amino acids. Germline values: CDR1 MNHNY, CDR2 SVGAGI (reference sequence). CDR3 DNA sequence: TGTGCCAGCAGTCCGAGCATAGACTATGGCTACACCTTC. This gives the protein CASSPSIDYGYTF.

This clone was recorded a few times. The chain has TRBV25-1 and TRBJ1-1, with unresolved D. Germline V gives CDR1 MGHDK, CDR2 SYGVNS. The CDR3 spans 12 residues. The V gene lost 1 base and the J gene lost 11 bases, with 11 bases spanning the gap. The CDR3 DNA follows: TGTGCCAGCAGTGAATCCAGACGAGGGGCTTTCTTT. As protein: CASSESRRGAFF.

The chain couples TRBV5-5 to TRBJ2-7; 8 bases align to TRBD1. V trimming: 4 bases; J trimming: 2 bases; junction bases outside the gene matches: 5. CDR3 length equals 14 residues. CDR1 is SGHKS, CDR2 YYEKEE, per germline (reference sequence). CDR3 in amino acids: CASSTTGVPYEQYF. The CDR3 bases are TGTGCCAGCAGCACGACAGGGGTTCCCTACGAGCAGTACTTC. The full variable domain, its missing parts supplied by reference TRBV5-5 and TRBJ2-7, is DAGVTQSPTHLIKTRGQQVTLRCSPISGHKSVSWYQQVLGQGPQFIFQYYEKEERGRGNFPDRFSARQFPNYSSELNVNALLLGDSALYLCASSTTGVPYEQYFGPGTRLTVT.

The V call is TRBV19, the J call TRBJ2-7, with TRBD2 matching 10 bases. The CDR3 extends over 14 amino acids. V lost 4 bases to trimming and J lost 4 bases; unmatched junction nucleotides: 4. Germline assignment: CDR1 LNHDA and CDR2 SQIVND (reference sequence). The CDR3 DNA reads TGTGCCAGTAGTAGGGCGACTAGCGGGTACGAGCAGTACTTC. Amino acids: CASSRATSGYEQYF.

The chain links TRBV15 to TRBJ2-5; 11 positions match TRBD1. The CDR3 totals 15 residues. Losses at the gene ends were 1 base for V and 4 bases for J; bases not matched to a gene: 2. From germline, CDR1 is LNHNV and CDR2 YYDKDF (reference sequence). CDR3 sequence: CATSRAGTGGETQYF. DNA for the CDR3: TGTGCCACCAGCAGAGCCGGGACAGGGGGAGAGACCCAGTACTTC.

In the case of this clone: The junction departs from germline at one end; a sequencing error may be responsible. CDR3 in amino acids: CSSSLVQGTPYEQYF. The CDR3 bases are TGTTCCAGCAGCTTAGTGCAGGGGACCCCCTACGAGCAGTACTTC. This chain connects TRBV7-9 to TRBJ2-7; a weak D match, TRBD1 (6 bases). Germline V lookup: CDR1 SEHNR, CDR2 FQNEAQ (reference sequence). This CDR3 has 15 residues.

The rearrangement joins TRBV11-2 to TRBJ2-7; TRBD1 is a possible D gene (5 bases). This CDR3 is built from 13 residues. Germline loops: CDR1 SGHAT, CDR2 FQNNGV. V was cut by 4 bases and J by 3 bases, with 10 bases left in between. CDR3 in DNA: TGTGCCAGCAGCTCACATCAGGGCTACGAGCAGTACTTC. Protein: CASSSHQGYEQYF.

This clone was recorded only once. V and J are TRBV28 and TRBJ1-3; 9 nucleotides align to TRBD1. Germline CDR1 and CDR2: MDHEN and SYDVKM. The CDR3 totals 13 residues. The V and J ends lost 10 bases and 5 bases, in that order; junction bases with no gene match: 6. The CDR3, as DNA: TGTGCCATCGGGACAGGGCAAAGAAACACCATATATTTT. Translation: CAIGTGQRNTIYF.

This clone was picked up one time. This chain joins TRBV6-1 and TRBJ1-5; D may be TRBD1 (5 bases). CDR3 length: 14 residues. Germline V gene lookup returns CDR1 MNHNS and CDR2 SASEGT. V was shortened by 7 bases and J by 3 bases, with 13 bases between the two germline ends. CDR3 DNA sequence: TGTGCCAGCATGTCCCGGGGGGACAATCAGCCCCAGCATTTT. Its translation: CASMSRGDNQPQHF.